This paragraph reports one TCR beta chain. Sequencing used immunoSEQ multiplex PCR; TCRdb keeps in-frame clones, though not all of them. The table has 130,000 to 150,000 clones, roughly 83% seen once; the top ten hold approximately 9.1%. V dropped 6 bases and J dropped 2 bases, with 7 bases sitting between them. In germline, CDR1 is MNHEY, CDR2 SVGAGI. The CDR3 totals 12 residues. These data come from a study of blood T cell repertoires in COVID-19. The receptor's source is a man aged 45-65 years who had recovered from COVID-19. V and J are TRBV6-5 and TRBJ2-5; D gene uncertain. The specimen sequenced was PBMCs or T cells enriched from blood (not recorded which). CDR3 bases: TGTGCCAGCAGGGCGGTACAAGAGACCCAGTACTTC. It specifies CASRAVQETQYF.